The 29 T cell receptor beta chains reported below all come from one sample, sequenced in a study of shared clonotypes between healthy human individuals. Profiled with immunoSEQ multiplex PCR; TCRdb holds only in-frame clones, not every one. The data hold 200,000 to 250,000 clones, with over 60% observed a single time. Material for sequencing was memory CD4+ T cells sorted from blood. The subset: CD45RA-negative fraction. The receptor set was obtained from a man aged 25-40 years in good health.

The chain carries TRBV7-9 and TRBJ2-5; D uncertain. CDR1 is SEHNR and CDR2 is FQNEAQ in the germline V gene (reference sequence). The ends were cut back, 3 bases at V and 5 bases at J, with 4 bases in the middle. This CDR3 spans 11 amino acids. CDR3 in DNA: TGTGCCAGCAGCTTTTTCGAGACCCAGTACTTC. Protein product: CASSFFETQYF.

The rearrangement links TRBV9 to TRBJ1-2; perhaps TRBD1 as D (5 bases). In germline, CDR1 is SGDLS, CDR2 YYNGEE. The V and J ends lost 0 bases and 8 bases respectively, with 14 bases between them. The CDR3 runs 14 residues. The CDR3 sequence is CASSVVEGEGGYTF. In DNA form, the CDR3 reads TGTGCCAGCAGCGTAGTGGAGGGTGAGGGGGGCTACACCTTC.

This clone was picked up a small number of times. The chain recombines TRBV28 with TRBJ1-5, with D perhaps matching TRBD1 (5 bases). Trimming stripped 10 bases from V and 3 bases from J, with 19 bases between. The CDR3 loop spans 15 amino acids. CDR1 and CDR2 from the germline V gene are MDHEN and SYDVKM. CDR3 in DNA: TGTGCCACCAAACCGGGACCCAGACCCAATCAGCCCCAGCATTTT. This gives the protein CATKPGPRPNQPQHF.

The genes are TRBV5-1 and TRBJ2-5; D unresolved. CDR3 size: 14 residues. V was clipped by 2 bases and J by 3 bases, with 11 bases between them. Germline V CDR1 and CDR2: SGHRS, YFSETQ. CDR3 amino acids: CASSFLGLKETQYF. The CDR3 DNA follows: TGCGCCAGCAGCTTTCTGGGGTTAAAAGAGACCCAGTACTTC.

The V gene is TRBV30, the J gene TRBJ2-2, with 10 bases matching TRBD2. The CDR3 totals 15 residues. Germline CDR1 reads GTSNPN; CDR2 reads SVGIG (reference sequence). Trimming removed 2 bases from V and 9 bases from J; junction bases left unmatched: 9. The CDR3, as DNA: TGTGCCTGGAGTCAAGGAAGCGGGAGGGGCTGGGAGCTGTTTTTT. Its translation is CAWSQGSGRGWELFF.

This chain connects TRBV21-1 to TRBJ2-7; the table's D call, TRBD1, was not checked against the DNA. TRBV21-1 counts as a pseudogene. The length of the CDR3 is 18 residues. The CDR3 protein is CASSKEPKKHRSFYEQYF. The CDR3 DNA reads as TGTGCCAGCAGCAAAGAACCAAAAAAACACAGGTCCTTCTACGAGCAGTACTTC.

The genes are TRBV2 and TRBJ1-2; TRBD1 agrees at 12 bases. Germline CDR1 and CDR2: SNHLY and FYNNEI. The CDR3 totals 17 residues. J was trimmed by 3 bases and V by 3 bases; bases with no gene match: 8. The CDR3, as DNA: TGTGCCAGCAGTGACGGGACAGGGGGCGCAGTCTACTATGGCTACACCTTC. Translation: CASSDGTGGAVYYGYTF.

The chain employs TRBV27 and TRBJ2-1; no clear D gene. Trimming left V 0 bases short and J 9 bases short, with 27 bases between. This CDR3 is built from 19 residues. CDR1 MNHEY and CDR2 SMNVEV come from the germline V gene (reference sequence). In DNA form, the CDR3 reads TGTGCCAGCAGTTTATCTGGAACGTTAATGACCCGATTCACCGGTGAGCAGTTCTTC. Its protein is CASSLSGTLMTRFTGEQFF.

This clone was seen a few times. The chain uses TRBV6-5 and TRBJ1-1; no reliable D call. The length of the CDR3 is 12 residues. The germline CDR1 and CDR2 sequences are MNHEY and SVGAGI. V dropped 10 bases and J dropped 1 base, with 10 bases sitting between them. CDR3 sequence: CATLSRNTEAFF. The CDR3 DNA sequence: TGTGCCACACTTTCTAGGAACACTGAAGCTTTCTTT.

The V and J genes are TRBV2 and TRBJ1-3, with D possibly matching TRBD1 (6 bases). Germline values: CDR1 SNHLY, CDR2 FYNNEI. V lost 7 bases, J lost 0 bases, and 13 bases lay in between. The CDR3 contains 15 residues. The CDR3 loop is CASILLGGSGNTIYF. DNA of the CDR3: TGTGCCAGCATCCTACTAGGGGGCTCTGGAAACACCATATATTTT.

The chain links TRBV11-2 to TRBJ2-7; 9 bases align to TRBD1. The CDR3 extends over 15 amino acids. Trimming cost V 5 bases and J 0 bases; bases outside gene matches: 5. The V gene's germline CDR1 is SGHAT and CDR2 FQNNGV. The chain's CDR3 is CASSVGQGNSYEQYF. CDR3 bases: TGTGCCAGCAGCGTAGGACAGGGGAACTCCTACGAGCAGTACTTC.

The CDR3 region has the DNA TGTGCCAGTAGCCTCTTGACTAGCGGCCACTACGAGCAGTACTTC. It translates to CASSLLTSGHYEQYF. The V call is TRBV19, the J call TRBJ2-7; 9 bases align to TRBD2. Germline lookup yields CDR1 LNHDA and CDR2 SQIVND (reference sequence). V dropped 6 bases and J dropped 3; count of bases not matched to a gene: 9. CDR3 size: 15 residues.

This clone was seen a handful of times. The chain uses TRBV29-1 and TRBJ2-5; TRBD2 is a possible D gene (6 bases). V was pared by 6 bases and J by 5 bases, with 19 bases between. CDR3 length: 14 residues. Germline CDR1 is SQVTM and CDR2 is ANQGSEA. This chain's CDR3 is CSVSGLRVLETQYF. CDR3 sequence (DNA): TGCAGCGTCTCGGGACTCAGGGTTTTGGAGACCCAGTACTTC.

The chain links TRBV9 to TRBJ2-1; 7 nucleotides agree with TRBD1. Trimming took 3 bases from V and 8 from J; bases not matched to a gene: 8. The CDR3 has 14 amino acids. In germline, CDR1 is SGDLS, CDR2 YYNGEE. The CDR3 DNA reads as TGTGCCAGCAGCGGAAGGGGGCAGGGCTATGAGCAGTTCTTC. Translation gives CASSGRGQGYEQFF.

This chain joins TRBV19 and TRBJ1-1; 11 bases are shared with TRBD1. Trimming removed 6 bases from V and 1 base from J; junction bases left unmatched: 4. Germline V gene lookup returns CDR1 LNHDA and CDR2 SQIVND (reference sequence). This CDR3 contains 15 residues. CDR3 region: CASRGDRGWNTEAFF. The CDR3 DNA follows: TGTGCCAGTAGAGGGGACAGGGGGTGGAACACTGAAGCTTTCTTT.

This chain joins TRBV28 and TRBJ1-1, with D uncertain. V lost 2 bases and J lost 5, with 18 bases in between. CDR3 length: 16 amino acids. Looked up from germline, CDR1 is MDHEN and CDR2 is SYDVKM. The CDR3 DNA sequence: TGTGCCAGCAGTTTACTCCAGTCAAGGGTAGGGACTGAAGCTTTCTTT. Its protein product is CASSLLQSRVGTEAFF.

This rearrangement joins TRBV18 to TRBJ2-5; no firm D call. V lost 2 bases and J lost 4, with 8 bases in between. This CDR3 region has 13 residues. Germline values: CDR1 KGHSH, CDR2 LQKENI. The CDR3 DNA reads TGTGCCAGCTCACCAGGGTCTTCAGAGACCCAGTACTTC. Translating it yields CASSPGSSETQYF.

The V and J genes are TRBV19 and TRBJ2-1, with 10 positions matching TRBD1. Germline lookup yields CDR1 LNHDA and CDR2 SQIVND (reference sequence). J lost 4 bases, V lost 7 bases, and 7 bases had no gene match. The length of the CDR3 is 15 residues. The CDR3 DNA reads TGTGCCAGTACCCCGACAGGGGGCCTTTACAATGAGCAGTTCTTC. Its protein product is CASTPTGGLYNEQFF.

The V gene is TRBV5-5, the J gene TRBJ1-5; a possible D gene is TRBD1 (5 bases). There are 16 residues in the CDR3. Germline loops: CDR1 SGHKS, CDR2 YYEKEE (reference sequence). The V gene lost 1 base and the J gene lost 0 bases, with 11 bases spanning the gap. In nucleotides, the CDR3 is TGTGCCAGCAGCTTGTCGGGACCCCTTAGCAATCAGCCCCAGCATTTT. Encoded protein: CASSLSGPLSNQPQHF.

This chain uses TRBV4-1 with TRBJ2-3; D is unresolved. Trimming cost V 2 bases and J 4 bases, with 4 bases left between them. This CDR3 is built from 12 residues. In germline, CDR1 is MGHRA, CDR2 YSYEKL. In nucleotides, the CDR3 is TGCGCCAGCAGCCAAACGGCAGATACGCAGTATTTT. Translating it yields CASSQTADTQYF.

The CDR3 DNA follows: TGTGCCAGCAGCGTAGAAGACAGGGGCGGCGAGCAGTACTTC. Residues: CASSVEDRGGEQYF. The V and J genes are TRBV9 and TRBJ2-7; 8 bases align to TRBD1. J was trimmed by 6 bases and V by 0 bases; bases with no gene match: 5. CDR1 SGDLS and CDR2 YYNGEE come from the germline V gene. The CDR3 totals 14 residues.

J is TRBJ2-1 and V is TRBV14; the D gene could be TRBD1 or TRBD2 (5 bases each). The V gene's germline CDR1 is SGHDN and CDR2 FVKESK. The CDR3 contains 16 residues. V dropped 3 bases and J dropped 6 bases, with 18 bases sitting between them. CDR3 in amino acids: CASSHTLGPLANEQFF. The CDR3 nucleotides are TGTGCCAGCAGCCACACCCTGGGACCCCTCGCCAATGAGCAGTTCTTC.

This chain uses TRBV7-2 with TRBJ1-5; D gene ambiguous. The germline gives CDR1 SGHTA, CDR2 FQGNSA. CDR3 length: 16 residues. V shed 4 bases and J shed 4 bases, with 17 bases lying between them. In DNA, the CDR3 is TGTGCCAGCAGCTCTCATCGGGGAGGAGGGAATCAGCCCCAGCATTTT. Amino acids: CASSSHRGGGNQPQHF.

The CDR3 is CASSEFGLAGAYEQFF. In DNA, the CDR3 is TGTGCCAGCAGTGAATTCGGCCTAGCGGGAGCCTATGAGCAGTTCTTC. V is TRBV25-1 and J is TRBJ2-1; 10 nucleotides line up with TRBD2. The CDR3 sequence is 16 residues long. Germline CDR1 MGHDK, CDR2 SYGVNS. The trim removed 1 base at V and 8 bases at J, leaving 8 bases unmatched. Full variable domain (rest looked up from reference TRBV25-1 and TRBJ2-1): EADIYQTPRYLVIGTGKKITLECSQTMGHDKMYWYQQDPGMELHLIHYSYGVNSTEKGDLSSESTVSRIRTEHFPLTLESARPSHTSQYLCASSEFGLAGAYEQFFGPGTRLTVL.

The table lists this clone with a few counts. The genes are TRBV4-1 and TRBJ2-7; 8 bases are a match to TRBD2. V was pared by 1 base and J by 0 bases, with 5 bases of the junction left unmatched. The germline CDR1 and CDR2 sequences are MGHRA and YSYEKL. CDR3 length: 16 amino acids. CDR3 in amino acids: CASSQGAGLDSYEQYF. DNA of the CDR3: TGCGCCAGCAGCCAAGGAGCGGGACTAGACTCCTACGAGCAGTACTTC.

A remark on this clone: The junction departs from the called germline gene at one end, perhaps through a read error. The chain links TRBV6-1 to TRBJ2-3; D is perhaps TRBD1 (5 bases). Germline CDR1 MNHNS, CDR2 SASEGT. There are 12 residues in the CDR3. CDR3 coding DNA: TGTGCCAGCACTCACGTTCAGGGCTCGCTGGATTTT. It translates to CASTHVQGSLDF.

The chain combines TRBV7-9 with TRBJ1-1, with D possibly TRBD1 on 6 matching bases. The ends were cut back, 11 bases at V and 3 bases at J, with 16 bases in the middle. The CDR3 runs to 13 residues. Per the germline V gene, CDR1 is SEHNR and CDR2 is FQNEAQ (reference sequence). The CDR3 DNA reads TGTGCCCTTCAAGGGGGGGCATACACTGAAGCTTTCTTT. The encoded protein is CALQGGAYTEAFF.

This clone has only a few counts. The gene calls are TRBV6-1 and TRBJ2-2; TRBD1 is a possible D gene (5 bases). Germline CDR1 MNHNS, CDR2 SASEGT. The CDR3 runs to 13 residues. V was trimmed by 4 bases and J by 8 bases, leaving 11 bases between them. This CDR3 reads CASSGRQGGELFF. The CDR3 DNA reads as TGTGCCAGCAGTGGGCGTCAGGGTGGGGAGCTGTTTTTT.

This chain uses TRBV5-1 with TRBJ1-1; D uncertain. The CDR3 runs to 16 residues. The germline CDR1 and CDR2 sequences are SGHRS and YFSETQ. Trimming pared 0 bases from V and 0 bases from J, leaving 12 bases between. As DNA, the CDR3 is TGCGCCAGCAGCTTGGCCGGCAGCTCAATGAACACTGAAGCTTTCTTT. Protein sequence: CASSLAGSSMNTEAFF.